This T cell receptor beta chain came from a study of blood T cell repertoires in COVID-19. Study context: The analysed material was cDNA or gDNA that came from T cells, B-cell-depleted T cells, or PBMCs.

TCRdb's table, derived via immunoSEQ multiplex PCR, lists solely in-frame clones and lacks some. Counted here are about 360,000 clones, around 88% occurring once; the ten biggest clones make up approximately 3%. V gave up 8 bases and J gave up 5 bases; unmatched junction bases: 11. The germline V gene encodes CDR1 MNHEY and CDR2 SVGAGI. The CDR3 is 14 residues long. Sequenced input: peripheral blood. This clonotype originated in a young man with active or convalescent COVID-19. The V and J genes are TRBV6-5 and TRBJ1-1; 7 bases are shared with TRBD1. CDR3 in DNA: TGTGCCAGCTTCCCTAGACAGGGTTGGACTGAAGCTTTCTTT. It encodes CASFPRQGWTEAFF.